The clone carrying this T cell receptor beta chain has at least ten counts. Its antigen is still unknown. Quantitative 5'-RACE was performed with molecular barcodes, and it yielded the TCR beta libraries. TCRdb redid the calling of the 5' RACE reads with MiXCR, one entry per CDR3 protein. Of hundreds of thousands of distinct CDR3 sequences in the sample, about 25% were seen once. The germline V and J ends were trimmed by 0 bases and 12 bases, with 14 bases remaining between them. This CDR3 comprises 13 residues. From germline, CDR1 is LNHNV and CDR2 YYDKDF (reference sequence). The data originate from a study of CD8 T cells in ankylosing spondylitis. Study-level points and caveats: Ankylosing spondylitis blood appeared to carry a characteristic TCR beta motif of several highly homologous variants.

This TCR came from a male donor with ankylosing spondylitis. The sequenced material came from blood, either unsorted or a sorted T cell fraction (not recorded which). The chain uses TRBV15 and TRBJ2-5; D is undetermined. CDR3 protein: CATSRDSAVTKYF. CDR3 coding DNA: TGTGCCACCAGCAGAGATTCAGCAGTAACCAAGTACTTC. Based on the CDR3 plus reference TRBV15 and TRBJ2-5, the full variable domain is DAMVIQNPRYQVTQFGKPVTLSCSQTLNHNVMYWYQQKSSQAPKLLFHYYDKDFNNEADTPDNFQSRRPNTSFCFLDIRSPGLGDTAMYLCATSRDSAVTKYFGPGTRLLVL.